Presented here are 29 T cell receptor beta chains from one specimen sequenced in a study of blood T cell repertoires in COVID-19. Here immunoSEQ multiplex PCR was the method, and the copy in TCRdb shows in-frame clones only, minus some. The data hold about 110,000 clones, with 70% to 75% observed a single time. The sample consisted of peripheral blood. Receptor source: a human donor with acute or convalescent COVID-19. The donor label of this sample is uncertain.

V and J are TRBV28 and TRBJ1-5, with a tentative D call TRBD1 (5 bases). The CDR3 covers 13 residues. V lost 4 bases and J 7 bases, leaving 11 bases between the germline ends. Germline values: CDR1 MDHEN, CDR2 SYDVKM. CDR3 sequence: CASSSGYGQPQHF. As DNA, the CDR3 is TGTGCCAGCAGTTCAGGGTATGGCCAGCCCCAGCATTTT.

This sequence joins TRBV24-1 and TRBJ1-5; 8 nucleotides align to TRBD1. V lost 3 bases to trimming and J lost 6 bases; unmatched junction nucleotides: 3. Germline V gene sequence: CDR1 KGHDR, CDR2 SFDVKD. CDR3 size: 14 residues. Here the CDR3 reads CATSDMDRAQPQHF. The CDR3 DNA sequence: TGTGCCACCAGTGATATGGACAGGGCTCAGCCCCAGCATTTT.

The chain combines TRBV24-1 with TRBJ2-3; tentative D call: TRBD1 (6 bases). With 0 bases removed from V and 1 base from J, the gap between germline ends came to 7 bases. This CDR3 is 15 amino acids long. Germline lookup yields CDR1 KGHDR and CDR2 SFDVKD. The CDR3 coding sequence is TGTGCCACCAGTGATTTGTACAGGGGCACAGATACGCAGTATTTT. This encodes CATSDLYRGTDTQYF.

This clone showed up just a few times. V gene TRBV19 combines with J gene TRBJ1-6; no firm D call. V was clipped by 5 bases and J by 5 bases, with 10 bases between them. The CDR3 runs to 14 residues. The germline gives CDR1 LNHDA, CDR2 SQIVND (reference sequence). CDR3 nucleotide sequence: TGTGCCAGTAGTCGCTTCCGCGATAATTCACCCCTCCACTTT. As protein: CASSRFRDNSPLHF.

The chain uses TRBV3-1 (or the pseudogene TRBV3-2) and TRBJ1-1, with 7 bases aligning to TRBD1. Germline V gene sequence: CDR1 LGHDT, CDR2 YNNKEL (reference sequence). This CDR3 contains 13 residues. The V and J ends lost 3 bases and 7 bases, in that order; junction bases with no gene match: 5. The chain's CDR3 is CASSHATGVEAFF. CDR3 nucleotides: TGTGCCAGCAGCCACGCTACAGGGGTTGAAGCTTTCTTT.

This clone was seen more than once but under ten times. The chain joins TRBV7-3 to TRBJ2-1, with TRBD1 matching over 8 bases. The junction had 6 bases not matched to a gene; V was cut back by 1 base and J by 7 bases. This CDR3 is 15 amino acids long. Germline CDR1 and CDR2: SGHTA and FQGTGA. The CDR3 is CASSLSWTGKNEQFF. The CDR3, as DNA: TGTGCCAGCAGCTTAAGTTGGACAGGGAAAAATGAGCAGTTCTTC. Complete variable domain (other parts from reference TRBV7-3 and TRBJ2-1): GAGVSQTPSNKVTEKGKYVELRCDPISGHTALYWYRQSLGQGPEFLIYFQGTGAADDSGLPNDRFFAVRPEGSVSTLKIQRTERGDSAVYLCASSLSWTGKNEQFFGPGTRLTVL.

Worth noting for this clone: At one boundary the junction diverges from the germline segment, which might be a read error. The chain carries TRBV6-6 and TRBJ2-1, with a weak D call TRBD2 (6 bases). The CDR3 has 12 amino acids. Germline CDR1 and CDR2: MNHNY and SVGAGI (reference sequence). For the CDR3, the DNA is TGTGCCAGCAGGCTGGAGGGGTATGAGCTGTTCTTC. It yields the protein CASRLEGYELFF.

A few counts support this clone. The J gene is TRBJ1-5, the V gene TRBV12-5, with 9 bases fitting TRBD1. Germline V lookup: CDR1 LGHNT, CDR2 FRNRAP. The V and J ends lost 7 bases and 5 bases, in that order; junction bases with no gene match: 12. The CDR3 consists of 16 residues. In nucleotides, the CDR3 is TGTGCTAGTGCCCTGGGACAGGGCTTTCGGGATCAGCCCCAGCATTTT. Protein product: CASALGQGFRDQPQHF.

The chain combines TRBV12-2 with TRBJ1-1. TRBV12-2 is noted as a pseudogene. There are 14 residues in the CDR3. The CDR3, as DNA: TGTGCAAGTCGCTTTCTTGTAGCGAACACTGAAGCTTTCTTT. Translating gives CASRFLVANTEAFF.

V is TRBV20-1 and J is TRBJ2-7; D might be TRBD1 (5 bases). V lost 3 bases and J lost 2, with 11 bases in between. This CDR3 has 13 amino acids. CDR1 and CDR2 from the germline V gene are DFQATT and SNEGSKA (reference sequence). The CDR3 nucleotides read TGCAGTGCTAGTGGTGACAGACCCTACGAGCAGTACTTC. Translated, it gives CSASGDRPYEQYF.

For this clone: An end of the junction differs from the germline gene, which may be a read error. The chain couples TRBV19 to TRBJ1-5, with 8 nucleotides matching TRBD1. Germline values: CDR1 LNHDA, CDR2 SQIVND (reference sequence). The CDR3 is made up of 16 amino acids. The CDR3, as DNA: TGTGCCAGTAGTAATGGACAGGGAACACGCAAGCAGCCCCAGCATTTT. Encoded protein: CASSNGQGTRKQPQHF.

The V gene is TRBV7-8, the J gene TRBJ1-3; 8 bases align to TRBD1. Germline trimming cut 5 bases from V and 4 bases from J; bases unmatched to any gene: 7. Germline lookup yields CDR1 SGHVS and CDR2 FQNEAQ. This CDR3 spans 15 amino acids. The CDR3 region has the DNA TGTGCCAGCAGCCTCCTGGGACAGGCCGGAAACACCATATATTTT. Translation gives CASSLLGQAGNTIYF.

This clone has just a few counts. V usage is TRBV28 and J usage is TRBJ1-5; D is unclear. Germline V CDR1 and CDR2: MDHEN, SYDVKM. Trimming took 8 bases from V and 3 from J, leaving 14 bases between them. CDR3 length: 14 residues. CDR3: CASYSPSLNQPQHF. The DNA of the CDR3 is TGTGCCAGCTATAGTCCCTCCCTCAATCAGCCCCAGCATTTT.

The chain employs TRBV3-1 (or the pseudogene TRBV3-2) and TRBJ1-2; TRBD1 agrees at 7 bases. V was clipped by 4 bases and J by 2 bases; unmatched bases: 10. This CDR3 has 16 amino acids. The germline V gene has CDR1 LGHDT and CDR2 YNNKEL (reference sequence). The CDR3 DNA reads TGTGCCAGCAGCCCTCGACAGGGATATTACAACTATGGCTACACCTTC. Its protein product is CASSPRQGYYNYGYTF.

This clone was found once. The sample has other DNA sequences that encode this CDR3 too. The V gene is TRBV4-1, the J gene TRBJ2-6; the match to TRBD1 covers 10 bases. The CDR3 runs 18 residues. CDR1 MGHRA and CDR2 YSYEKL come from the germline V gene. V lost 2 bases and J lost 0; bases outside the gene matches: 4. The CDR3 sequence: CASSQRDRGLSGANVLTF. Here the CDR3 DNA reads TGCGCCAGCAGCCAACGCGACAGGGGGCTCTCTGGGGCCAACGTCCTGACTTTC.

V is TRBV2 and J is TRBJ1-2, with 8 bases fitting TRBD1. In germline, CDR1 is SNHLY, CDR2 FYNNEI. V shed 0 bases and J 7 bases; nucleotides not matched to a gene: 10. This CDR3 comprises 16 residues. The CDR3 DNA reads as TGTGCCAGCAGTGAAGCGACCCTCGGGACAGGTGGTGGCTACACCTTC. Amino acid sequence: CASSEATLGTGGGYTF.

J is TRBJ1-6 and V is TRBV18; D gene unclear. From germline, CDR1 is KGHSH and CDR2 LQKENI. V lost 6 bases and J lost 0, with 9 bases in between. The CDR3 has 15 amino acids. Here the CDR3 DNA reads TGTGCCAGCTCGCCCCGACTCTCCTATAATTCACCCCTCCACTTT. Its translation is CASSPRLSYNSPLHF.

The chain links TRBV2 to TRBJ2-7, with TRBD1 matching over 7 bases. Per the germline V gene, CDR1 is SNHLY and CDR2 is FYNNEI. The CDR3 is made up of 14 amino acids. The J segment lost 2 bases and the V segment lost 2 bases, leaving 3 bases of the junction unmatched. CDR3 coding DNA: TGTGCCAGCAGTGAACAGGGGGAAGCCTACGAGCAGTACGTC. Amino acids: CASSEQGEAYEQYV.

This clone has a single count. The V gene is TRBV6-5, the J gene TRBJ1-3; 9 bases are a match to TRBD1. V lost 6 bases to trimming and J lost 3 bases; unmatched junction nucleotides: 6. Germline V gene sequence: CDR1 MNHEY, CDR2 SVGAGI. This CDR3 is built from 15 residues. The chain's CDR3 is CASRRDRDDGNTIYF. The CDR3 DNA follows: TGTGCCAGCAGGCGGGACAGGGATGATGGAAACACCATATATTTT.

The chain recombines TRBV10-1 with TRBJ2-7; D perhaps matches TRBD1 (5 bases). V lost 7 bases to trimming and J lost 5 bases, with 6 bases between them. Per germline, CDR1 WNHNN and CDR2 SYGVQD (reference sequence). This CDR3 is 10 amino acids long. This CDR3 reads CASKGHEQYV. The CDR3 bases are TGCGCCAGCAAGGGGCACGAGCAGTACGTC.

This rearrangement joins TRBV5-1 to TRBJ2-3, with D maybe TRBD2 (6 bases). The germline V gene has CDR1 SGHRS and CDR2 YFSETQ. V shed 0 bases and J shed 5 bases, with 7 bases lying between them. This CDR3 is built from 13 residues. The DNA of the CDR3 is TGCGCCAGCAGCTTGGAGGGAGGAGATACGCAGTATTTT. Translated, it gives CASSLEGGDTQYF.

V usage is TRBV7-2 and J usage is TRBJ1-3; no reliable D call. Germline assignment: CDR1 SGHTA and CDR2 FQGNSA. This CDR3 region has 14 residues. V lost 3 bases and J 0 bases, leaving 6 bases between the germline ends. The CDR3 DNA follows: TGTGCCAGCAGCTTCTGGAGCTCTGGAAACACCATATATTTT. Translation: CASSFWSSGNTIYF.

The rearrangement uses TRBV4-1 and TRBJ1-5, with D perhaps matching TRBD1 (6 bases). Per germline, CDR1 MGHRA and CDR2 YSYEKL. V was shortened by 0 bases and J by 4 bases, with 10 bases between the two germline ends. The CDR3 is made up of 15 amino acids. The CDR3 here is CASSQDGQPNQPQHF. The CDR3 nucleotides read TGCGCCAGCAGCCAAGATGGACAGCCGAATCAGCCCCAGCATTTT.

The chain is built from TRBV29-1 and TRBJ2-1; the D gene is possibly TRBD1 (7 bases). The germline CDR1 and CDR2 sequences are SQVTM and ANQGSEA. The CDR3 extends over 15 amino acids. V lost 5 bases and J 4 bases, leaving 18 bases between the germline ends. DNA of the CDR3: TGCAGCGTTAGACAGGGTGGGGACTCTTACAATGAGCAGTTCTTC. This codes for CSVRQGGDSYNEQFF.

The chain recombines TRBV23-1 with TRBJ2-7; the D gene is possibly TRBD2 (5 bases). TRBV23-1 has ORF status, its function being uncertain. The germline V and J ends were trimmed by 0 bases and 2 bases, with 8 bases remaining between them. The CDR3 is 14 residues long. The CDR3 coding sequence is TGCGCCAGCAGTCAATCTGCCGGGGCCTACGAGCAGTACGTC. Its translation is CASSQSAGAYEQYV.

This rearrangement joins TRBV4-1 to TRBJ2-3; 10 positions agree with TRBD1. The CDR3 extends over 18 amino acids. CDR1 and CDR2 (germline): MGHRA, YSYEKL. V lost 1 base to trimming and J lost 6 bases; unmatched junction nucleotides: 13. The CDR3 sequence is CASSQVPVGTGDSDTQYF. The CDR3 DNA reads TGCGCCAGCAGCCAAGTTCCCGTCGGGACAGGGGATTCGGATACGCAGTATTTT.

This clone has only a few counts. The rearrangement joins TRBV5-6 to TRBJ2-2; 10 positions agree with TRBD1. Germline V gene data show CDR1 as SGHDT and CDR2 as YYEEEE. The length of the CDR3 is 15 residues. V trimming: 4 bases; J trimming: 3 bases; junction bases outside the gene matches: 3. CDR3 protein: CASSRDRGYTGELFF. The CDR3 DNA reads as TGTGCCAGCAGCAGGGACAGGGGATACACCGGGGAGCTGTTTTTT.

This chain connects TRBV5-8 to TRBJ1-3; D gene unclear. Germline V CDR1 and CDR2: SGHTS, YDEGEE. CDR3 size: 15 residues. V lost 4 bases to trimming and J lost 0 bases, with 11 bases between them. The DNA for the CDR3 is TGTGCCAGCAGCCCTGTGGGAGACTCTGGAAACACCATATATTTT. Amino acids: CASSPVGDSGNTIYF.

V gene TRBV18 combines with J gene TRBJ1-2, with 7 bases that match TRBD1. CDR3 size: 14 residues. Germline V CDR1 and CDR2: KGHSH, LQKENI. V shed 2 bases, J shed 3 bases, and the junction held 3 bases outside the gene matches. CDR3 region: CASSPGQAYYGYTF. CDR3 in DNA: TGTGCCAGCTCACCAGGACAGGCCTACTATGGCTACACCTTC.